Here is one T cell receptor beta chain with its context. Its antigen is still unknown. This specimen belongs to a study of T cell clonotyping in hematopoietic cell transplantation. The time point was: recipient sample about 28 days before transplant, after cytoreduction. Recipients were bled about 28 days pretransplant and at posttransplant days 30, 100, 180. Produced via immunoSEQ multiplex PCR; TCRdb's table is partial and in-frame only. The sample records approximately 44,000 clones, 85% being singletons. General study findings and limits: Pathologically expanded recipient clonotypes increased progressively from day 30 to day 180 as diversity fell. Higher Inverse Simpson Index values in graft donor and pretransplant recipient predicted broader posttransplant TCR diversity.

The V gene lost 7 bases and the J gene lost 4 bases, with 17 bases spanning the gap. The CDR3 is 14 residues long. Germline CDR1 reads MDHEN; CDR2 reads SYDVKM. The source is a man in his 60s with acute myeloid leukemia. Some clones in this sample may be carry-over from other donors' samples. The specimen comprised peripheral blood mononuclear cells, sampled before stem cell transplant. V and J are TRBV28 and TRBJ2-7; D is possibly TRBD2 (7 bases). The CDR3 DNA sequence: TGTGCCAGCATACCTGGGGGGGCGCGGTACGAGCAGTACTTC. Translating gives CASIPGGARYEQYF.